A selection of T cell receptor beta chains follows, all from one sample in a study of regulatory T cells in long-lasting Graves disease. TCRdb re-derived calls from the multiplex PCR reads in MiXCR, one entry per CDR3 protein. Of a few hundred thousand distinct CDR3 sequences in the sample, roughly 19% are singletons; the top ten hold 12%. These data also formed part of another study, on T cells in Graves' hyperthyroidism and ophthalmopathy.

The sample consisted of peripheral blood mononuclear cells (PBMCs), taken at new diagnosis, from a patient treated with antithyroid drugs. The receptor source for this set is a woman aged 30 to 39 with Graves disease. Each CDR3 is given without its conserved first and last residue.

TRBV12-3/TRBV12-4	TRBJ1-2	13	ASSLSRTPAYGYT
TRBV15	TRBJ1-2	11	ATSRDSNYGYT
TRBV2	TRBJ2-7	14	ASSEIGTSGTYEQY
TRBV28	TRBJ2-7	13	ASSSPRDSSYEQY
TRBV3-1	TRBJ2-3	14	ASSPPPSGRGDTQY
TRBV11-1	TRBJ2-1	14	ASSLAPGRATNEQF
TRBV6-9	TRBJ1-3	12	ASSYTTGVNTIY
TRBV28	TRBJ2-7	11	ASTLGQLYEQY
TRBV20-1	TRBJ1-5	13	SATPGDIINQPQH
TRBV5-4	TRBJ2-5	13	ASSPRSSGSETQY
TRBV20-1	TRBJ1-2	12	SAPVGVRNYGYT
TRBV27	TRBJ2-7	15	ASSTSGRATNLDEQY
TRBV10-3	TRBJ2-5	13	AISESINPGETQY
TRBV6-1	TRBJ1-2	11	ASTEGQFYGYT
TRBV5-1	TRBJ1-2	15	ASSPLLRDRGDYGYT
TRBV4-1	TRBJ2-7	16	ASSQEGLAGAGSYEQY
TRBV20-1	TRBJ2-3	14	SARTPDRGVTDTQY
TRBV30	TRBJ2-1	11	ACPGVPYNEQF
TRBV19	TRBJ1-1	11	ASTTGGSTGAF
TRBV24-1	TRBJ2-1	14	ATSDNTGVDYNEQF
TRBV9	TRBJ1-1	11	ASSGGQGTEAF
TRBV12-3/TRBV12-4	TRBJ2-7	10	ASSFQGYEQY
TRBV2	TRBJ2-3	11	ASSVGSTDTQY
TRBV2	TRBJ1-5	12	ASLTGQFMEPQH
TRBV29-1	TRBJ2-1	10	SVGGTYNEQF
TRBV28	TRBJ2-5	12	ASSSDRVGETQY
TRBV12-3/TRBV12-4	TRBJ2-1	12	ASSSASVRNEQF
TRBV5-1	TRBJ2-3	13	ASSLGAANTDTQY
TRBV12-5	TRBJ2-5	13	ASGPTLPKWETQY
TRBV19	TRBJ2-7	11	ASTVRGKAEQY
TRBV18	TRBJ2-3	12	ASSPGRSRDTQY
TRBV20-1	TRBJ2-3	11	SASEQGTDTQY
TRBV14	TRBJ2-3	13	ASSEKRLSTDTQY
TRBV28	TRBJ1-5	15	ASSLVGGGVSNQPQH
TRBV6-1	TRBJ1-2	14	ASRTRTGSPYWGYT
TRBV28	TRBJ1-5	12	ASSSTWGNQPQH
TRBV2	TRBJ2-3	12	ASSASGGRETQC
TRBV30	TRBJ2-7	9	AWRGAYEQY
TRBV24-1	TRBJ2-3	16	ATGGQGGLAFSTDTQY
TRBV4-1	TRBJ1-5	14	ASSQGGVRGNQPQH
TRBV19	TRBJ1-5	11	ASSIEGLQPQH
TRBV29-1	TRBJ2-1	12	SVEDRDTYNEQF
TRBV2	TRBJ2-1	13	ASSGVGTRVDEQF
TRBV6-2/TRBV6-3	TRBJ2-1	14	ASTDSGLAGVAEQF
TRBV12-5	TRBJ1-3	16	AGGLFVLSRLSGNTIY
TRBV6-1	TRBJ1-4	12	ASRTDLTNEKLF
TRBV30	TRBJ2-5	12	AWSASSYQETQY